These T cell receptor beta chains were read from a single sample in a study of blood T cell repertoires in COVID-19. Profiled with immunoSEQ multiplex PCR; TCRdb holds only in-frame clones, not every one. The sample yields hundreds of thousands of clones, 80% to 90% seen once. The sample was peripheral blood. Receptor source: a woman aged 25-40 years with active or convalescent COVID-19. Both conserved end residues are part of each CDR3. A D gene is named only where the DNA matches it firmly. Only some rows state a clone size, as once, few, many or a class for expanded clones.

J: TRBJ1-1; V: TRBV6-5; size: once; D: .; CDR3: CASVYTSTEAFF; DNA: TGTGCCAGCGTTTATACTAGCACTGAAGCTTTCTTT
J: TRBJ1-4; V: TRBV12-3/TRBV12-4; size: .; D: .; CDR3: CASTGATNEKLFF; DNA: TGTGCCAGCACGGGTGCAACTAATGAAAAACTGTTTTTT
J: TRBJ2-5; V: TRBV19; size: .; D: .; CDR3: CASSDSRKQETQYF; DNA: TGTGCCAGTAGTGACTCCCGGAAACAAGAGACCCAGTACTTC
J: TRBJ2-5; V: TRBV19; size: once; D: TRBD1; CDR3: CASSTSGQGFGETQYF; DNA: TGTGCCAGTAGTACTTCGGGACAGGGGTTTGGAGAGACCCAGTACTTC
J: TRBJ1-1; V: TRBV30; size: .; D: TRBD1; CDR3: CAWTGGNTEAFF; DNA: TGTGCCTGGACAGGGGGGAACACTGAAGCTTTCTTT
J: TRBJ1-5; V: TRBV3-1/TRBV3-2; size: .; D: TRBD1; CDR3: CASSPKRTGGLNQPQHF; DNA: TGTGCCAGCAGCCCTAAAAGGACAGGGGGTCTCAATCAGCCCCAGCATTTT
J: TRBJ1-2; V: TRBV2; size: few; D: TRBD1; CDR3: CASSGGTVVYGYTF; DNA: TGTGCCAGCAGTGGAGGGACAGTCGTCTATGGCTACACCTTC
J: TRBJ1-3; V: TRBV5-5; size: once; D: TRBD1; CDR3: CASSADPGGPGNTIYF; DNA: TGTGCCAGCAGCGCAGACCCAGGGGGCCCTGGAAACACCATATATTTT
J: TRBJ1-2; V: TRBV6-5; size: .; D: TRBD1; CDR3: CASSRDWGQNYGYTF; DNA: TGTGCCAGCAGTAGGGATTGGGGACAGAACTATGGCTACACCTTC
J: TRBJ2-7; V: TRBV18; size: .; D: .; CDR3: CASSPPPGTTYEQYF; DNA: TGTGCCAGCTCACCACCACCGGGTACCACCTACGAGCAGTACTTC
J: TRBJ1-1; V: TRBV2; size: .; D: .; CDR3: CASAPGRNTEAFF; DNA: TGTGCCAGTGCCCCGGGTAGGAACACTGAAGCTTTCTTT
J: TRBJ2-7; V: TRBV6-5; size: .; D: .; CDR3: CASRLAVSSYEQYF; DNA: TGTGCCAGCAGGCTGGCGGTAAGCTCCTACGAGCAGTACTTC
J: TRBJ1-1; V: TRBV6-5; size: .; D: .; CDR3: CASSYSGQGPEAFF; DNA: TGTGCCAGCAGTTACTCAGGGCAGGGCCCTGAAGCTTTCTTT
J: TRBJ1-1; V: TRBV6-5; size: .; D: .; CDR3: CASSRRDTEAFF; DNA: TGTGCCAGCAGCCGGAGGGACACTGAAGCTTTCTTT
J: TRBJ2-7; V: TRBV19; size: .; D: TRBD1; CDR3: CASSIARDRGSHEQYF; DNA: TGTGCCAGTAGTATAGCACGGGACAGGGGGTCCCACGAGCAGTACTTC
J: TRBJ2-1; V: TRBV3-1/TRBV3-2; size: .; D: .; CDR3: CASSQEFRRQVPYNEQFF; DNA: TGTGCCAGCAGCCAAGAATTCAGGCGACAGGTTCCTTACAATGAGCAGTTCTTC
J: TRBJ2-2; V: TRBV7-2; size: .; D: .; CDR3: CASSYKRFAGELFF; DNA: TGTGCCAGCAGCTACAAGCGTTTTGCCGGGGAGCTGTTTTTT
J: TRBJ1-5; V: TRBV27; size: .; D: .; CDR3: CASSSTLDPSGNQPQHF; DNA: TGTGCCAGCAGTTCCACATTGGACCCCTCAGGGAACCAGCCCCAGCATTTT
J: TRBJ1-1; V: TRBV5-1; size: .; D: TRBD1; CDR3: CASSLAGQGATQLNTEAFF; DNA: TGCGCCAGCAGCTTGGCGGGACAGGGGGCGACGCAACTGAACACTGAAGCTTTCTTT
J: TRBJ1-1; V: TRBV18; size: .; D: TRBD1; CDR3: CASSPRDSRPGFAFF; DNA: TGTGCCAGCTCACCCCGGGACAGCCGACCCGGCTTCGCTTTCTTT
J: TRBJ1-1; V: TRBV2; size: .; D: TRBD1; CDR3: CASLDRGRHEAFF; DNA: TGTGCCAGCTTGGACAGGGGGCGACATGAAGCTTTCTTT
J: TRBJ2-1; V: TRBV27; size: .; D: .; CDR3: CASSYGNYNEQFF; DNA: TGTGCCAGCAGTTACGGGAATTACAATGAGCAGTTCTTC
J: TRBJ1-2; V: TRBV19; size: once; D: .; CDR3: CASSAQGYGYTF; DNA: TGTGCCAGTAGTGCTCAGGGTTACGGCTACACCTTC
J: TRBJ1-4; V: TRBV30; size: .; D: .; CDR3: CAWSQGRGLNEKLFF; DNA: TGTGCCTGGAGTCAAGGCAGGGGCCTGAATGAAAAACTGTTTTTT
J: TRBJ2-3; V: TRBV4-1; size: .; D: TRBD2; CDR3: CASSQDVGSGSRADTQYF; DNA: TGCGCCAGCAGCCAAGACGTCGGGAGCGGGAGTAGGGCAGATACGCAGTATTTT
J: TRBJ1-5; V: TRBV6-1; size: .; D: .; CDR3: CASSESRRFQHF; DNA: TGTGCCAGCAGTGAAAGTAGGAGGTTCCAGCATTTT
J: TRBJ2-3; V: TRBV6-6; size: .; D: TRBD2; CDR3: CASSHSGNTDTQYF; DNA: TGTGCCAGCAGTCATAGCGGGAACACAGATACGCAGTATTTT
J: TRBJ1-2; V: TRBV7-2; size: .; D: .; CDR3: CASSGAGGVDGYTF; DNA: TGTGCCAGCAGCGGTGCGGGGGGAGTAGATGGCTACACCTTC
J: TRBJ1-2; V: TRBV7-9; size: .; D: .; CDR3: CASTMSDYGYTF; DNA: TGTGCCAGCACCATGTCAGACTATGGCTACACCTTC
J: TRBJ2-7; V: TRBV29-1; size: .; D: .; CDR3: CSVEGWSETTREQYF; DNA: TGCAGCGTTGAAGGGTGGTCAGAAACTACGAGGGAGCAGTACTTC
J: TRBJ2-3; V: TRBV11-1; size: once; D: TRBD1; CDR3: CASSADRGRADTQYF; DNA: TGTGCCAGCAGCGCCGACAGGGGTAGGGCAGATACGCAGTATTTT
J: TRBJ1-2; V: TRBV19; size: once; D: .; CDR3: CASARQLGANYGYTF; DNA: TGTGCCAGTGCCCGACAATTAGGCGCTAACTATGGCTACACCTTC
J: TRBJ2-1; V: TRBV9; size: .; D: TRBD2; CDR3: CASSVGGTSGSSEQFF; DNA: TGTGCCAGCAGCGTAGGCGGGACTAGCGGGAGTAGTGAGCAGTTCTTC
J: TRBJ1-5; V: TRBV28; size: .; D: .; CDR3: CASAWGTHMPPQHF; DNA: TGTGCCAGCGCCTGGGGGACTCACATGCCCCCCCAGCATTTT
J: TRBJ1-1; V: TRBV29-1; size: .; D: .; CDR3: CSVQGEVTEAFF; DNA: TGCAGCGTTCAAGGGGAGGTCACTGAAGCTTTCTTT
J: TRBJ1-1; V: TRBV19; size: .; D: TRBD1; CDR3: CASSITGTGGALNTEAFF; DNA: TGTGCCAGTAGTATTACCGGGACAGGGGGCGCCTTGAACACTGAAGCTTTCTTT
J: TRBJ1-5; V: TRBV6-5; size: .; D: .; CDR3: CASSTLRGVIQPQHF; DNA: TGTGCCAGCAGTACCCTCAGGGGTGTTATTCAGCCCCAGCATTTT
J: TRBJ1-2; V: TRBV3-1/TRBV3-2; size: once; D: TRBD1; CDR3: CASSPAGQGLGYTF; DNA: TGTGCCAGCAGCCCAGCGGGACAGGGGCTCGGCTACACCTTC
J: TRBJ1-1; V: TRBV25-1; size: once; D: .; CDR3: CASSDLTDTEAFF; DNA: TGTGCCAGCAGTGACCTTACAGACACTGAAGCTTTCTTT
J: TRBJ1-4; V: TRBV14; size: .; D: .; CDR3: CASSPGVLAGREKLFF; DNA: TGTGCCAGCAGCCCAGGGGTATTGGCGGGTCGTGAAAAACTGTTTTTT
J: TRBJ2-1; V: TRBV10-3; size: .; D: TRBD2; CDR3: CAIKGAGEQFF; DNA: TGTGCCATCAAGGGAGCGGGAGAGCAGTTCTTC
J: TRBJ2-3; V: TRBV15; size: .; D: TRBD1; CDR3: CATSRAPPGTGEELADTQYF; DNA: TGTGCCACCAGCAGAGCCCCCCCCGGGACAGGGGAAGAGTTGGCAGATACGCAGTATTTT
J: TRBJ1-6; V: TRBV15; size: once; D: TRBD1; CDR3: CATSRGSAGTGAFNYNSPLHF; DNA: TGTGCCACCAGCAGAGGAAGTGCGGGGACAGGGGCGTTCAATTATAATTCACCCCTCCACTTT
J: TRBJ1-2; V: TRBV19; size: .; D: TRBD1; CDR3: CAGVEGANGYTF; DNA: TGTGCCGGGGTCGAGGGGGCGAACGGCTACACCTTC
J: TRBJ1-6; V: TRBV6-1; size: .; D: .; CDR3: CASSEINRDNSPLHF; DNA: TGTGCCAGCAGTGAGATAAACAGGGATAATTCACCCCTCCACTTT
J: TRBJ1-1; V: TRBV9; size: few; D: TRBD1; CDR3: CASSSTGGGTEAFF; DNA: TGTGCCAGCAGCTCCACAGGGGGTGGCACTGAAGCTTTCTTT
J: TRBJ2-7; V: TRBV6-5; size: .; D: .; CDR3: CASLGAGPTYEQYF; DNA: TGTGCCAGCCTAGGGGCGGGGCCGACCTACGAGCAGTACTTC
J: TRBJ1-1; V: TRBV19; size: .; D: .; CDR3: CASSISPDTEAFF; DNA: TGTGCCAGTAGTATAAGCCCCGACACTGAAGCTTTCTTT
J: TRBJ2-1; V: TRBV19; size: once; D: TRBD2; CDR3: CASRRTRSNEQFF; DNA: TGTGCCAGTAGGAGGACTAGGAGCAATGAGCAGTTCTTC
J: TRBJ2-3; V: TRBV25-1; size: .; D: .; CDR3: CASSITQADTQYF; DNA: TGTGCCAGCAGTATCACACAAGCGGATACGCAGTATTTT
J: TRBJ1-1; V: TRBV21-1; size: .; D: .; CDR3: CATFEGNTEAFF; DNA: TGTGCCACCTTCGAGGGGAACACTGAAGCTTTCTTT
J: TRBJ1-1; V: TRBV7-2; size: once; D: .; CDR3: CASSLPYEAFF; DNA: TGTGCCAGCAGCTTACCTTATGAAGCTTTCTTT